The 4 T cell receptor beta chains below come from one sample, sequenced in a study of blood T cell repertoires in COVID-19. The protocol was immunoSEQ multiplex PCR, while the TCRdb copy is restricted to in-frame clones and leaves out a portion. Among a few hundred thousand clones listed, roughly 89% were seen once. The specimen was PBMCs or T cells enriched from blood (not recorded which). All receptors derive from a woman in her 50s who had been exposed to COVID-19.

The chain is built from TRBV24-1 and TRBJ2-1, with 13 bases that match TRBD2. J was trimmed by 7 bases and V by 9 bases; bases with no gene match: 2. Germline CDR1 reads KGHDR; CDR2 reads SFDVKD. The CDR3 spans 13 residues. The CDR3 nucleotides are TGTGCCACCGGACTAGCGGGGGTAAATGAGCAGTTCTTC. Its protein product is CATGLAGVNEQFF.

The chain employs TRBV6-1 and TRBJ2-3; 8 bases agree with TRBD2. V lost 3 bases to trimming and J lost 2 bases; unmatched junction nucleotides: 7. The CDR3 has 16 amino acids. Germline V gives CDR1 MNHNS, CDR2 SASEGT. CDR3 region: CASSDLQRGITDTQYF. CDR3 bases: TGTGCCAGCAGTGATTTACAGCGGGGGATCACAGATACGCAGTATTTT.

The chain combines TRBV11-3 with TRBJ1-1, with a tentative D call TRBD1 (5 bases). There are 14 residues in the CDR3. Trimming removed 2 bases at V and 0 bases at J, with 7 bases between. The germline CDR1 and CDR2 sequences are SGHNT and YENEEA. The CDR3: CASSLNRMNTEAFF. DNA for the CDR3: TGTGCCAGCAGCTTAAACAGGATGAACACTGAAGCTTTCTTT.

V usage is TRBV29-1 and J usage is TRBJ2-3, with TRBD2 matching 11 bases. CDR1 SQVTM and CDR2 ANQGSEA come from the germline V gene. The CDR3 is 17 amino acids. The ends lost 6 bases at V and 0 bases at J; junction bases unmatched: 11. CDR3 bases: TGCAGCGTGGCGACTAGCGGGGAACCCTTTAGCACAGATACGCAGTATTTT. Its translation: CSVATSGEPFSTDTQYF.